One sample yielded the 24 T cell receptor beta chains listed below, sequenced in a study of cytomegalovirus exposure and HLA in healthy donors. PCR employed 60 Vbeta and 13 Jbeta primers. The repertoire was sequenced with immunoSEQ multiplex PCR; TCRdb's copy has only in-frame clones and lacks some. The table lists 130,000 or so clones, roughly 76% of them singletons. Sequenced input: PBMCs. The receptor source for this set is a man under 40 in good health and CMV-seronegative.

This clone is a singleton in its sample. The V gene is TRBV28, the J gene TRBJ2-4; possibly TRBD2 for D (5 bases). V was shortened by 5 bases and J by 0 bases, with 17 bases between the two germline ends. The V gene's germline CDR1 is MDHEN and CDR2 SYDVKM. This CDR3 has 17 amino acids. In DNA form, the CDR3 reads TGTGCCAGCAGTCAATGGGGAGCGGACGTAGCCAAAAACATTCAGTACTTC. The encoded protein is CASSQWGADVAKNIQYF.

The J gene is TRBJ2-7, the V gene TRBV5-6; TRBD1 matches at 7 bases. With 4 bases clipped from V and 4 bases from J, the junction kept 5 bases outside the gene matches. Per the germline V gene, CDR1 is SGHDT and CDR2 is YYEEEE. The CDR3 consists of 13 residues. The CDR3 DNA sequence: TGTGCCAGCAGCCCTGGGACAGCATACGAGCAGTACTTC. Residues: CASSPGTAYEQYF. Drawing the rest from reference TRBV5-6 and TRBJ2-7, the complete variable domain is DAGVTQSPTHLIKTRGQQVTLRCSPKSGHDTVSWYQQALGQGPQFIFQYYEEEERQRGNFPDRFSGHQFPNYSSELNVNALLLGDSALYLCASSPGTAYEQYFGPGTRLTVT.

The chain links TRBV27 to TRBJ1-3, with 9 bases aligning to TRBD1. J was trimmed by 0 bases and V by 5 bases; bases with no gene match: 14. Germline assignment: CDR1 MNHEY and CDR2 SMNVEV (reference sequence). The CDR3 has 19 residues. The CDR3 loop reads CASSPLGQGRTLSGNTIYF. In DNA, the CDR3 is TGTGCCAGCAGTCCACTCGGACAGGGGAGGACTCTCTCTGGAAACACCATATATTTT.

CDR3 residues: CAIGRDSTGAAFF. The CDR3 DNA is TGTGCCATCGGCCGGGACTCGACGGGAGCAGCTTTCTTT. The chain links TRBV10-3 to TRBJ1-1, with D possibly TRBD1 on 5 matching bases. CDR1 is ENHRY, CDR2 SYGVKD, per germline. The CDR3 covers 13 residues. The V and J ends lost 8 bases and 10 bases respectively, with 20 bases between them.

This chain connects TRBV5-1 to TRBJ2-3; the match to TRBD2 covers 8 bases. The V and J ends lost 1 base and 14 bases, in that order; junction bases with no gene match: 9. Looked up from germline, CDR1 is SGHRS and CDR2 is YFSETQ. The length of the CDR3 is 13 residues. In nucleotides, the CDR3 is TGCGCCAGCAGCTTGCAAGTCGGGACTAGTTTGTATTTT. Its protein product is CASSLQVGTSLYF.

A few counts support this clone. The CDR3 nucleotides read TGTGCCAGTAGTTCCGAGGAGGGTGGTCAGCCCCAGCATTTT. Translation: CASSSEEGGQPQHF. The chain carries TRBV19 and TRBJ1-5; D call uncertain. The CDR3 totals 14 residues. In germline, CDR1 is LNHDA, CDR2 SQIVND (reference sequence). V shed 5 bases and J shed 6 bases, with 14 bases lying between them.

The V and J genes are TRBV5-1 and TRBJ1-1, with 12 nucleotides matching TRBD1. This CDR3 is built from 17 residues. J was trimmed by 4 bases and V by 3 bases; bases with no gene match: 10. Per germline, CDR1 SGHRS and CDR2 YFSETQ. The CDR3 reads CASSYSPGQGALTEAFF. DNA of the CDR3: TGCGCCAGCAGCTATTCGCCGGGACAGGGGGCTCTCACTGAAGCTTTCTTT. Combining the CDR3 with reference TRBV5-1 and TRBJ1-1 gives the whole variable domain KAGVTQTPRYLIKTRGQQVTLSCSPISGHRSVSWYQQTPGQGLQFLFEYFSETQRNKGNFPGRFSGRQFSNSRSEMNVSTLELGDSALYLCASSYSPGQGALTEAFFGQGTRLTVV.

This CDR3 is CASSRGEGPGETQYF. For the CDR3, the DNA is TGTGCCAGCAGCCGAGGGGAGGGCCCTGGGGAGACCCAGTACTTC. V usage is TRBV11-3 and J usage is TRBJ2-5; 7 nucleotides align to TRBD2. Losses at the gene ends were 5 bases for V and 5 bases for J; bases not matched to a gene: 11. CDR1 and CDR2 (germline): SGHNT, YENEEA. The CDR3 length is 15 residues.

V gene TRBV5-6 combines with J gene TRBJ2-4, with D possibly TRBD1 on 5 matching bases. This CDR3 contains 16 residues. The V and J ends lost 4 bases and 0 bases respectively, with 14 bases between them. Germline V gives CDR1 SGHDT, CDR2 YYEEEE. For the CDR3, the DNA is TGTGCCAGCAGCCGTCGACAGAATCTAGCCAAAAACATTCAGTACTTC. Translated: CASSRRQNLAKNIQYF.

Comment on this clone: One end of the junction does not line up with germline, which may come from a read error. The chain joins TRBV10-2 to TRBJ2-1; 7 nucleotides line up with TRBD1. Per the germline V gene, CDR1 is WSHSY and CDR2 is SAAADI. This CDR3 is 15 amino acids long. The CDR3: CASRDAGGGYNEQFF. The CDR3 DNA is TGCGCCAGCCGTGACGCAGGGGGTGGCTACAATGAGCAGTTCTTC.

The chain is built from TRBV7-2 and TRBJ2-3; D perhaps matches TRBD2 (5 bases). The V end was cut by 5 bases, the J end by 2 bases, with 20 bases between. The CDR3 contains 17 residues. Germline loops: CDR1 SGHTA, CDR2 FQGNSA. CDR3 in amino acids: CASSPRSRGASTDTQYF. CDR3 DNA: TGTGCCAGCAGCCCCCGCTCACGGGGTGCCTCCACAGATACGCAGTATTTT.

The J gene is TRBJ1-2, the V gene TRBV2; the D gene is possibly TRBD1 (5 bases). V dropped 2 bases and J dropped 8 bases, with 15 bases sitting between them. Looked up from germline, CDR1 is SNHLY and CDR2 is FYNNEI. The CDR3 runs to 14 residues. The CDR3 DNA reads TGTGCCAGCAGTGAATCTACCGGCTCAGGGGGCTACACCTTC. Translated, it gives CASSESTGSGGYTF.

J is TRBJ2-7 and V is TRBV7-8; 10 nucleotides align to TRBD1. The CDR3 is 15 residues long. V trimming: 2 bases; J trimming: 3 bases; junction bases outside the gene matches: 4. Germline CDR1 reads SGHVS; CDR2 reads FQNEAQ. The CDR3 region is CASSLPTGGGYEQYF. In DNA form, the CDR3 reads TGTGCCAGCAGCTTACCGACAGGGGGCGGCTACGAGCAGTACTTC.

This clone was counted only a few times. The rearrangement links TRBV29-1 to TRBJ2-1, with 7 bases matching TRBD1. This CDR3 has 15 residues. In germline, CDR1 is SQVTM, CDR2 ANQGSEA. V was pared by 0 bases and J by 8 bases, with 10 bases of the junction left unmatched. The CDR3 region has the DNA TGCAGCGTTGAAGATCTGGCAGGGGGTGGGGATGAGCAGTTCTTC. Translation: CSVEDLAGGGDEQFF.

This clone was observed a single time. Compared with germline, one end of the junction differs, possibly owing to a read error. This chain uses TRBV7-9 with TRBJ1-2, with 11 bases identical to TRBD1. From germline, CDR1 is SEHNR and CDR2 FQNEAQ (reference sequence). The CDR3 is 15 residues long. CDR3 coding DNA: TGTTCCAGCAGCCCCGGACAGGGGGCATGGTATGGCTACACCTTC. It codes for CSSSPGQGAWYGYTF. Looking up the rest from reference TRBV7-9 and TRBJ1-2 gives the full variable domain: DTGVSQNPRHKITKRGQNVTFRCDPISEHNRLYWYRQTLGQGPEFLTYFQNEAQLEKSRLLSDRFSAERPKGSFSTLEIQRTEQGDSAMYLCSSSPGQGAWYGYTFGSGTRLTVV.

The CDR3 here is CASSIQSLGNQPQHF. CDR3 coding DNA: TGTGCCAGTAGTATCCAGTCGCTCGGCAATCAGCCCCAGCATTTT. The chain couples TRBV19 to TRBJ1-5; D gene unclear. The CDR3 is 15 residues long. Germline assignment: CDR1 LNHDA and CDR2 SQIVND (reference sequence). Trimming left V 3 bases short and J 2 bases short, with 11 bases between. The full variable domain, with the rest looked up from reference TRBV19 and TRBJ1-5, is DGGITQSPKYLFRKEGQNVTLSCEQNLNHDAMYWYRQDPGQGLRLIYYSQIVNDFQKGDIAEGYSVSREKKESFPLTVTSAQKNPTAFYLCASSIQSLGNQPQHFGDGTRLSIL.

This clone was observed a few times. V gene TRBV5-6 combines with J gene TRBJ1-6, with D unresolved. CDR1 SGHDT and CDR2 YYEEEE come from the germline V gene. V lost 4 bases and J lost 0, with 11 bases in between. There are 16 residues in the CDR3. The CDR3 coding sequence is TGTGCCAGCAGCCAAAAGGAGAGCTCCTATAATTCACCCCTCCACTTT. It is translated as CASSQKESSYNSPLHF.

The chain is built from TRBV5-6 and TRBJ2-7, with 9 bases fitting TRBD1. This CDR3 has 14 residues. The germline CDR1 and CDR2 sequences are SGHDT and YYEEEE. Unmatched junction bases numbered 10, after V lost 5 bases and J lost 7 bases. CDR3 in amino acids: CASRFTGGAWEQYF. DNA of the CDR3: TGTGCCAGCAGGTTTACAGGGGGCGCCTGGGAGCAGTACTTC.

The chain couples TRBV7-8 to TRBJ2-7; D gene uncertain. Germline CDR1 and CDR2: SGHVS and FQNEAQ. Trimming removed 6 bases from V and 4 bases from J, with 13 bases in between. The CDR3 is 13 residues long. The CDR3 loop is CASRQRPAYEQYF. The CDR3 DNA is TGTGCCAGCAGGCAGAGGCCGGCTTACGAGCAGTACTTC.

The chain combines TRBV5-5 with TRBJ2-5, with D unresolved. CDR3 length equals 12 residues. Germline CDR1 is SGHKS and CDR2 is YYEKEE (reference sequence). Trimming took off 4 bases at V and 2 bases at J, with 6 bases between the two ends. CDR3 loop: CASSLVQETQYF. The CDR3, as DNA: TGTGCCAGCAGCCTCGTGCAAGAGACCCAGTACTTC.

V is TRBV2 and J is TRBJ1-2, with TRBD1 as a possible D gene (6 bases). CDR1 and CDR2 from the germline V gene are SNHLY and FYNNEI. Between the trimmed V and J ends, which lost 4 bases and 4 bases, there was a span of 10 bases. The CDR3 length is 13 residues. The CDR3 reads CASSGTERYGYTF. The CDR3 region has the DNA TGTGCCAGCAGTGGGACAGAGCGCTATGGCTACACCTTC.

The J gene is TRBJ2-3, the V gene TRBV19; possibly TRBD2 for D (5 bases). Germline V gene sequence: CDR1 LNHDA, CDR2 SQIVND (reference sequence). The ends were cut back, 7 bases at V and 0 bases at J, with 14 bases in the middle. The CDR3 covers 15 residues. The CDR3 DNA reads TGTGCCAGTAATGACTACGACTCTAGCACAGATACGCAGTATTTT. Translation gives CASNDYDSSTDTQYF. Full variable domain (rest looked up from reference TRBV19 and TRBJ2-3): DGGITQSPKYLFRKEGQNVTLSCEQNLNHDAMYWYRQDPGQGLRLIYYSQIVNDFQKGDIAEGYSVSREKKESFPLTVTSAQKNPTAFYLCASNDYDSSTDTQYFGPGTRLTVL.

This clone was picked up one time. Germline is not matched at one junction end, which may reflect a read error. This sample also contains other DNA sequences that code for the same CDR3. The chain is built from TRBV5-1 and TRBJ1-4, with D possibly being TRBD1 (5 bases). This CDR3 is built from 16 residues. Germline values: CDR1 SGHRS, CDR2 YFSETQ. The CDR3 sequence: CASSSTTDATNEKLFF. The CDR3 nucleotides read TGCGCCAGCAGCTCCACGACAGATGCAACTAATGAAAAACTGTTCTTT.

The chain couples TRBV10-3 to TRBJ2-7; D possibly corresponds to TRBD1 (8 bases). CDR1 and CDR2 (germline): ENHRY, SYGVKD. V dropped 2 bases and J dropped 3 bases, with 20 bases sitting between them. The CDR3 spans 17 residues. The CDR3 spells CAISEPGGQGGGYEQYF. CDR3 DNA: TGTGCCATCAGTGAGCCCGGAGGACAGGGAGGGGGCTACGAGCAGTACTTC.